The 17 T cell receptor beta chains below come from one sample, sequenced in a study of CD8+ T cells in alopecia areata. Sequencing relied on a cDNA template that was reverse transcribed from extracted RNA. Profiled with immunoSEQ multiplex PCR; TCRdb holds only in-frame clones, not every one. This sample has roughly 230,000 clones, with 40% to 55% found just once. Treatment defined: oral pan-JAK inhibitor, 5-10 mg twice daily. Sequenced material: CD4+ T cells sorted from blood, taken at approximately week 37, from a patient treated with tofacitinib. Receptor source: a human donor with alopecia areata.

Written as DNA, the CDR3 is TGTGCCAGCAGCCGGACAGGGGGCGGCACTGAAGCTTTCTTT. It encodes CASSRTGGGTEAFF. The genes are TRBV7-9 and TRBJ1-1, with 11 bases that match TRBD1. CDR1 is SEHNR and CDR2 is FQNEAQ in the germline V gene (reference sequence). The V segment lost 5 bases and the J segment 4 bases; nucleotides outside the gene matches: 3. The CDR3 spans 14 residues.

V gene TRBV4-1 combines with J gene TRBJ1-5; TRBD1 matches at 8 bases. This CDR3 contains 18 residues. In germline, CDR1 is MGHRA, CDR2 YSYEKL. After removal of 1 base from V and 2 bases from J, the junction contained 10 bases not matched to a gene. The CDR3 spells CASSQGKEPDRGNQPQHF. The CDR3 region has the DNA TGCGCCAGCAGCCAAGGGAAGGAACCGGACAGGGGCAATCAGCCCCAGCATTTT.

The chain links TRBV11-2 to TRBJ1-2, with TRBD1 matching 7 bases. Germline V gives CDR1 SGHAT, CDR2 FQNNGV. V gave up 0 bases and J gave up 7 bases; unmatched junction bases: 8. This CDR3 comprises 15 residues. CDR3 nucleotides: TGTGCCAGCAGCTTAGACCTAGGGGGCGCGGGTGGCTACACCTTC. Its translation: CASSLDLGGAGGYTF.

This clone was recorded only once. The chain is built from TRBV7-9 and TRBJ2-7; 9 bases match TRBD2. The CDR3 contains 13 residues. J was trimmed by 2 bases and V by 8 bases; bases with no gene match: 4. In germline, CDR1 is SEHNR, CDR2 FQNEAQ (reference sequence). The CDR3 is CASRGGRAYEQYF. The CDR3 DNA sequence: TGTGCCAGCCGGGGCGGGAGGGCCTACGAGCAGTACTTC.

The V gene is TRBV30, the J gene TRBJ2-7; D is unresolved. The germline V gene encodes CDR1 GTSNPN and CDR2 SVGIG (reference sequence). The V and J ends lost 3 bases and 0 bases respectively, with 6 bases between them. The CDR3 is 12 residues long. CDR3 amino acids: CAWRRRSYEQYF. DNA of the CDR3: TGTGCCTGGAGGCGACGCTCCTACGAGCAGTACTTC.

The chain uses TRBV29-1 and TRBJ2-6; D is unclear. Germline V CDR1 and CDR2: SQVTM, ANQGSEA. The CDR3 length is 12 residues. The germline V and J ends were trimmed by 5 bases and 1 base, with 3 bases remaining between them. The CDR3 DNA follows: TGCAGCGTTAGGTCTGGGGCCAACGTCCTGACTTTC. This translates into CSVRSGANVLTF.

This sequence joins TRBV29-1 and TRBJ1-1, with D tentatively TRBD1 (6 bases). Germline loops: CDR1 SQVTM, CDR2 ANQGSEA. V dropped 0 bases and J dropped 10 bases, with 15 bases sitting between them. The CDR3 consists of 13 residues. CDR3 amino acids: CSVEDRGWTVAFF. CDR3 coding DNA: TGCAGCGTTGAAGATCGTGGATGGACAGTAGCTTTCTTT. The complete variable domain, with remaining parts taken from reference TRBV29-1 and TRBJ1-1, reads SAVISQKPSRDICQRGTSLTIQCQVDSQVTMMFWYRQQPGQSLTLIATANQGSEATYESGFVIDKFPISRPNLTFSTLTVSNMSPEDSSIYLCSVEDRGWTVAFFGQGTRLTVV.

The chain couples TRBV10-3 to TRBJ1-6, with D hard to call. V lost 3 bases and J lost 7, with 4 bases in between. Germline CDR1 is ENHRY and CDR2 is SYGVKD. The CDR3 has 12 residues. The CDR3 DNA is TGTGCCATCAGTGAAGGGAATTCACCCCTCCACTTT. It codes for CAISEGNSPLHF.

The rearrangement uses TRBV7-2 and TRBJ2-5; either TRBD1 or TRBD2 may supply D (6 bases each). The ends were cut back, 4 bases at V and 0 bases at J, with 15 bases in the middle. This CDR3 has 16 amino acids. Germline V gives CDR1 SGHTA, CDR2 FQGNSA. CDR3 in DNA: TGTGCCAGCAGCTGGCTCGGGGGCTCTTACCAAGAGACCCAGTACTTC. The encoded protein is CASSWLGGSYQETQYF.

The chain carries TRBV18 and TRBJ2-3; maybe TRBD1 (6 bases). The CDR3 has 14 amino acids. In germline, CDR1 is KGHSH, CDR2 LQKENI. V was trimmed by 3 bases and J by 4 bases, leaving 11 bases between them. CDR3 sequence reads: CASSPASGADTQYF. CDR3 nucleotides: TGTGCCAGCTCACCGGCGTCAGGGGCAGATACGCAGTATTTT.

In its sample, this clone was seen a few times. The chain employs TRBV7-9 and TRBJ2-5; 8 nucleotides align to TRBD1. Germline V gives CDR1 SEHNR, CDR2 FQNEAQ (reference sequence). The CDR3 loop spans 15 amino acids. Trimming removed 5 bases from V and 5 bases from J; junction bases left unmatched: 10. As DNA, the CDR3 is TGTGCCAGCAGCCCCCCCCAGACAGGGGCGGAGACCCAGTACTTC. It yields the protein CASSPPQTGAETQYF.

The chain links TRBV9 to TRBJ2-3, with D tentatively TRBD1 or TRBD2 (5 bases each). The V end lost 3 bases, the J end lost 6 bases, and 17 bases lay between the germline ends. This CDR3 has 15 residues. Per the germline V gene, CDR1 is SGDLS and CDR2 is YYNGEE. CDR3 residues: CASSASHGDDDTQYF. The CDR3 nucleotides read TGTGCCAGCAGCGCTTCCCACGGGGACGATGATACGCAGTATTTT. The variable domain in full, completed from reference TRBV9 and TRBJ2-3, reads DSGVTQTPKHLITATGQRVTLRCSPRSGDLSVYWYQQSLDQGLQFLIQYYNGEERAKGNILERFSAQQFPDLHSELNLSSLELGDSALYFCASSASHGDDDTQYFGPGTRLTVL.

The V call is TRBV10-3, the J call TRBJ2-3, with D tentatively TRBD2 (6 bases). V was clipped by 4 bases and J by 2 bases, with 13 bases between them. The germline gives CDR1 ENHRY, CDR2 SYGVKD. The CDR3 sequence is 15 residues long. The CDR3 DNA reads TGTGCCATCAGTGGTTCCGGGGGACCCACAGATACGCAGTATTTT. Amino acid sequence: CAISGSGGPTDTQYF.

This rearrangement joins TRBV25-1 to TRBJ2-1, with no clear D. The CDR3 has 13 residues. Germline lookup yields CDR1 MGHDK and CDR2 SYGVNS. Trimming took 5 bases from V and 5 from J, leaving 10 bases between them. CDR3 in DNA: TGTGCCAGCAGTACCCCAGCTAACAATGAGCAGTTCTTC. Its translation: CASSTPANNEQFF.

The chain uses TRBV29-1 and TRBJ2-7, with 10 nucleotides matching TRBD1. This CDR3 has 15 residues. The V gene's germline CDR1 is SQVTM and CDR2 ANQGSEA. V shed 3 bases and J 3 bases; nucleotides not matched to a gene: 8. CDR3 DNA sequence: TGCAGCGTTGATGGTGGAGGACAGGGGGTCTACGAGCAGTACTTC. This gives the protein CSVDGGGQGVYEQYF.

This clone was observed once. The chain's CDR3 is CASSLRQNTEAFF. DNA of the CDR3: TGTGCCAGCAGCTTGAGGCAGAACACTGAAGCTTTCTTT. This chain links TRBV7-9 with TRBJ1-1; no clear D gene. The germline CDR1 and CDR2 sequences are SEHNR and FQNEAQ (reference sequence). The CDR3 sequence is 13 residues long. V was trimmed by 3 bases and J by 1 base, leaving 6 bases between them.

This clone was seen more than once but under ten times. The V call is TRBV2, the J call TRBJ1-1, with D perhaps matching TRBD1 (6 bases). This CDR3 comprises 14 residues. The V end lost 6 bases, the J end lost 7 bases, and 18 bases lay between the germline ends. Germline V gives CDR1 SNHLY, CDR2 FYNNEI. The CDR3 spells CASSVQGARGEAFF. The CDR3 DNA sequence: TGTGCCAGCAGCGTACAGGGTGCGAGGGGTGAAGCTTTCTTT. Using reference TRBV2 and TRBJ1-1 for the parts outside the CDR3, the full variable domain is EPEVTQTPSHQVTQMGQEVILRCVPISNHLYFYWYRQILGQKVEFLVSFYNNEISEKSEIFDDQFSVERPDGSNFTLKIRSTKLEDSAMYFCASSVQGARGEAFFGQGTRLTVV.